This TCR beta chain appears in the sequencing data of a study of T cell changes during pregnancy in multiple sclerosis (dated by TCRdb to 2018 to 2020). The study in broad terms: In women with multiple sclerosis, the researchers looked at how the T cell repertoire shifted as pregnancy progressed.

As for this clone: Its antigen remains undetermined. Nothing much larger sits one base from this clone, and base qualities are not available.

The library was prepared using the immunoSEQ multiplex PCR assay. TCRdb stores this immuneACCESS table with in-frame sequences only. Part of the clones is absent; in the studies checked, under half of the shortfall reflects unresolved V genes, and no reason is known for the rest. A total of 40,000 to 45,000 clones appear in this sample, more than 85% of them only once. The ten most abundant clones make up around 7% of the sample. Reading from cysteine to phenylalanine, the CDR3 counts 17 amino acids. Only the CDR3 part of the read is kept: 51 bases, read in frame from the first base. Trimming takes 6 bases off V and 1 base off J; junction bases not matched to a gene: 6. The germline V gene gives CDR1 as SNHLY and CDR2 as FYNNEI.

Source: CD8+ T cells from peripheral blood mononuclear cells, taken in the third trimester of pregnancy. The rearrangement joined TRBV2 to TRBJ2-3; the junction holds 14 bases that match TRBD2. The clonotype comes from a female donor with multiple sclerosis, enrolled in a pregnancy study. The DNA sequence is TGTGCCAGCAGAGGGACTAGCGGGAGATTGGGCACAGATACGCAGTATTTT. Its coded protein is CASRGTSGRLGTDTQYF.